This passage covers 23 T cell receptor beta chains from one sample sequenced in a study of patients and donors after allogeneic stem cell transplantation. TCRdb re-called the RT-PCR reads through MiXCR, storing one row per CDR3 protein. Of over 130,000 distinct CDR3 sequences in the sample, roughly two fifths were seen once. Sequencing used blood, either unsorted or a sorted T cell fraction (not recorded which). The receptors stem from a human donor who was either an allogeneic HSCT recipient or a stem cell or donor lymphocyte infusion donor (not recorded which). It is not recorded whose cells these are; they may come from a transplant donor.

In DNA, the CDR3 is TGTGCCAGCAGTAGATCGACTAGTTGGGAGACCCAGTACTTC. It codes for CASSRSTSWETQYF. The chain uses TRBV12-3 or TRBV12-4 and TRBJ2-5; weak D call: TRBD2 (6 bases). This CDR3 is built from 14 residues. The V end was cut by 5 bases, the J end by 5 bases, with 15 bases between.

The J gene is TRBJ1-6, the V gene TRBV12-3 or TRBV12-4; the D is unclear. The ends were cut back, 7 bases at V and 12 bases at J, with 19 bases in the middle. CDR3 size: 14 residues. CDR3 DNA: TGTGCCAGCACCCCGGGCCCCTGGAGCCTACCCCTCCACTTT. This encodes CASTPGPWSLPLHF.

CDR3 DNA sequence: TGTGCCAGCAGTAGGGGACCCGACAATGAGCAGTTCTTC. This codes for CASSRGPDNEQFF. The chain links TRBV7-2 to TRBJ2-1; D possibly matches TRBD1 or TRBD2 (5 bases each). Germline loops: CDR1 SGHTA, CDR2 FQGNSA. The ends were cut back, 6 bases at V and 5 bases at J, with 11 bases in the middle. The CDR3 length is 13 residues.

The CDR3 region is CASSYSGLRGNQPQHF. CDR3 nucleotides: TGTGCCAGCAGTTACTCCGGCCTTCGGGGCAATCAGCCCCAGCATTTT. This chain joins TRBV6-2 or TRBV6-3 and TRBJ1-5, with unresolved D. The germline CDR1 and CDR2 sequences are MNHEY and SVGEGT. The CDR3 is 16 residues long. Trimming left V 0 bases short and J 2 bases short, with 11 bases between.

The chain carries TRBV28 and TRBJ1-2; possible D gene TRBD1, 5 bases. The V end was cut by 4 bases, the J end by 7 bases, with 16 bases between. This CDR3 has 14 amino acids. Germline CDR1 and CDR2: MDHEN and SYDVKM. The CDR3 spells CASSSMGLASGYTF. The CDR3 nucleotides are TGTGCCAGCAGTTCCATGGGACTGGCCTCTGGCTACACCTTC.

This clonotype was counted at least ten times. CDR3 DNA: TGCGCCAGCAGCTTGGCGGGACAGCAGAACACTGAAGCTTTCTTT. This sequence encodes CASSLAGQQNTEAFF. The V call is TRBV5-1, the J call TRBJ1-1; 7 bases match TRBD1. The CDR3 consists of 15 residues. The junction had 3 bases not matched to a gene; V was cut back by 0 bases and J by 1 base. Germline values: CDR1 SGHRS, CDR2 YFSETQ. Complete variable domain (other parts from reference TRBV5-1 and TRBJ1-1): KAGVTQTPRYLIKTRGQQVTLSCSPISGHRSVSWYQQTPGQGLQFLFEYFSETQRNKGNFPGRFSGRQFSNSRSEMNVSTLELGDSALYLCASSLAGQQNTEAFFGQGTRLTVV.

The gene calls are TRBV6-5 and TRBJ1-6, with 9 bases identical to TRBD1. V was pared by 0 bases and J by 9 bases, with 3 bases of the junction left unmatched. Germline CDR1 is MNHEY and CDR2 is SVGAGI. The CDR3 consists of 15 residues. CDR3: CASSYSRDRVSPLHF. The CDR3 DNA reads TGTGCCAGCAGTTACTCACGGGACAGGGTTTCACCCCTCCACTTT.

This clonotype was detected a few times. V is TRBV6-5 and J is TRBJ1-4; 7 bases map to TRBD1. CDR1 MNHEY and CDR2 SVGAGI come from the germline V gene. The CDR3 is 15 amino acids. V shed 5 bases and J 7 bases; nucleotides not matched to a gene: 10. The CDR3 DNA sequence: TGTGCCAGCAGTACCTGGGACAGCCGGGGTGAAAAACTGTTTTTT. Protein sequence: CASSTWDSRGEKLFF.

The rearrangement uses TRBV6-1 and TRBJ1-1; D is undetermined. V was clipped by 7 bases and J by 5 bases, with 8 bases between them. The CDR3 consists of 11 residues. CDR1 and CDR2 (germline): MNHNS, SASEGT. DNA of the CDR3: TGTGCCAGCACCGGGGAAACTGAAGCTTTCTTT. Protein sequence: CASTGETEAFF.

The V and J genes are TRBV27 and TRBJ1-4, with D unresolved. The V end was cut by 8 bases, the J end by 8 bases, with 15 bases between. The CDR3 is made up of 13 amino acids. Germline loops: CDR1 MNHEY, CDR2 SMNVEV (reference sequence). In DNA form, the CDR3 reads TGTGCCAGCCTCGTTGGAAAAGGAGAAAAACTGTTTTTT. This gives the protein CASLVGKGEKLFF.

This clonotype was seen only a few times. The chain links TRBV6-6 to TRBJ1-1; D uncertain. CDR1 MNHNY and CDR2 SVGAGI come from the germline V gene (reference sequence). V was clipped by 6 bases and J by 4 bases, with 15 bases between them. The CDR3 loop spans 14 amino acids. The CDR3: CASSLRVEGTEAFF. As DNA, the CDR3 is TGTGCCAGCAGCCTCCGCGTGGAGGGCACTGAAGCTTTCTTT.

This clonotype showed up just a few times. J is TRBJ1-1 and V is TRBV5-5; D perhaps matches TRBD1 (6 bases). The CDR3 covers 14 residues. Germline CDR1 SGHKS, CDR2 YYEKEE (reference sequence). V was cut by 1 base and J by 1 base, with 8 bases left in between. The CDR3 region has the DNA TGTGCCAGCAGCTTGTGGACAGCGAACACTGAAGCTTTCTTT. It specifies CASSLWTANTEAFF.

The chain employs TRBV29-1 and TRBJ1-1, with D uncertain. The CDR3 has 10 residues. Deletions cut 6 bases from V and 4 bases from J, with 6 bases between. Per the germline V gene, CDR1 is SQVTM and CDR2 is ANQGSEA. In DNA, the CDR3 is TGCAGCGTCGGCATCACTGAAGCTTTCTTT. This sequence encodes CSVGITEAFF.

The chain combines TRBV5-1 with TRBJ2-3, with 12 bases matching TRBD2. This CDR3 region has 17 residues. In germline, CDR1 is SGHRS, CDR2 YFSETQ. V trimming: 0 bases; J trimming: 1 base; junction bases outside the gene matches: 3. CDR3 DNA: TGCGCCAGCAGCTTGGGACTAGCGGGGGCCCGCACAGATACGCAGTATTTT. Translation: CASSLGLAGARTDTQYF.

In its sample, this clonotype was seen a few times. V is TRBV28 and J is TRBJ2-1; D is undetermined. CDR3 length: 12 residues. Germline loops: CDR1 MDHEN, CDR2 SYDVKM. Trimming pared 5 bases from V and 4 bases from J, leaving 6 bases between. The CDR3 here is CASSLEYNEQFF. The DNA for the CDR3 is TGTGCCAGCAGTCTCGAGTACAATGAGCAGTTCTTC.

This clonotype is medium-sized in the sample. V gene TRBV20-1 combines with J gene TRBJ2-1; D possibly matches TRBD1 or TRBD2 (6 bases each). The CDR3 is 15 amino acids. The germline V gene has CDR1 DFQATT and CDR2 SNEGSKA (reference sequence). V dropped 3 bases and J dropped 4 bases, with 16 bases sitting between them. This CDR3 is CSASPKGGGYNEQFF. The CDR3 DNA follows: TGCAGTGCTAGTCCTAAGGGGGGTGGGTACAATGAGCAGTTCTTC.

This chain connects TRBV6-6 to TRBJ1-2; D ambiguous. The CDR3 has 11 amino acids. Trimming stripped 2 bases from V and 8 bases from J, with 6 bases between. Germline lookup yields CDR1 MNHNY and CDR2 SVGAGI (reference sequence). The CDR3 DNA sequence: TGTGCCAGCAGTTACCCCCCCGGCTACACCTTC. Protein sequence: CASSYPPGYTF.

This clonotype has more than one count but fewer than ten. The CDR3 loop reads CASSLGASPYGYTF. DNA of the CDR3: TGTGCCAGCAGCTTAGGCGCCAGTCCCTATGGCTACACCTTC. The chain couples TRBV7-2 to TRBJ1-2; D remains unclear. Germline lookup yields CDR1 SGHTA and CDR2 FQGNSA. CDR3 size: 14 residues. V was pared by 1 base and J by 4 bases, with 10 bases between.

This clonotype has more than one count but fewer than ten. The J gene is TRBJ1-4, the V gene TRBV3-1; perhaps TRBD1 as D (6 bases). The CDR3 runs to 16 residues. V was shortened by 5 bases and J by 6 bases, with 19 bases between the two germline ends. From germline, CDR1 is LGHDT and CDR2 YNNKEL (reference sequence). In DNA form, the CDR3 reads TGTGCCAGCAGCAGGATACAGGGTGACGTGTATGAAAAACTGTTTTTT. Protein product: CASSRIQGDVYEKLFF.

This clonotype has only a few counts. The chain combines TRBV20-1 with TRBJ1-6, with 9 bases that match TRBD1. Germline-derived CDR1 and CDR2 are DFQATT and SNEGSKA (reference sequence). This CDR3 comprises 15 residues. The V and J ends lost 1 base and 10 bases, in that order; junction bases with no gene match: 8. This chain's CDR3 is CSARGTTGGWSPLHF. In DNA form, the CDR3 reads TGCAGTGCTAGAGGGACGACAGGGGGATGGTCACCCCTCCACTTT.

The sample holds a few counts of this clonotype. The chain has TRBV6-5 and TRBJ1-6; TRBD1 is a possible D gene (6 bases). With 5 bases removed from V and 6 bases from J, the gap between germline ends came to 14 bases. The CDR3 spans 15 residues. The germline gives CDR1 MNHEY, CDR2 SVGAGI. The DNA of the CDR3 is TGTGCCAGCAGTCCCCGGACAGTGGCTAATTCACCCCTCCACTTT. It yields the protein CASSPRTVANSPLHF.

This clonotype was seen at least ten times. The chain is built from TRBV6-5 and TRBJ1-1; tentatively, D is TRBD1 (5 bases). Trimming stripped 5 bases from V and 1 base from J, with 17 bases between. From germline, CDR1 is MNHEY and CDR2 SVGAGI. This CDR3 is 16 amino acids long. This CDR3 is CASSPGPALENTEAFF. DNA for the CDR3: TGTGCCAGCAGTCCGGGACCGGCACTAGAGAACACTGAAGCTTTCTTT.

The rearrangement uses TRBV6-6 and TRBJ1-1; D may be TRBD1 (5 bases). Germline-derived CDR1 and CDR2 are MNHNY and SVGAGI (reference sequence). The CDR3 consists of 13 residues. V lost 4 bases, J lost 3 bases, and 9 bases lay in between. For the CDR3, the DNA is TGTGCCAGCAGTTTCAGGGCTTACACTGAAGCTTTCTTT. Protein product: CASSFRAYTEAFF.